This T cell receptor beta chain was recovered during a study of T cell responses to AZD1222 COVID-19 vaccine. From germline, CDR1 is MDHEN and CDR2 SYDVKM. This CDR3 spans 14 amino acids. J lost 4 bases, V lost 1 base, and 1 base had no gene match. The assay was immunoSEQ multiplex PCR, and TCRdb's table has in-frame clones only and misses some. The sample contains about 170,000 clones, more than 80% of which appear only once. Concerning this clone: Its antigen is currently unknown.

Study-wide findings and caveats: Donors were mostly white British, more females; clonal diversity possibly underestimated.

The chain combines TRBV28 with TRBJ1-2, with 9 bases fitting TRBD1. Material: peripheral blood, obtained on day 0 of AZD1222 vaccination. The sequence was obtained from an adult in good health. The CDR3 DNA sequence: TGTGCCAGCAGTTTATCGACAGGGGGCTATGGCTACACCTTC. This codes for CASSLSTGGYGYTF.